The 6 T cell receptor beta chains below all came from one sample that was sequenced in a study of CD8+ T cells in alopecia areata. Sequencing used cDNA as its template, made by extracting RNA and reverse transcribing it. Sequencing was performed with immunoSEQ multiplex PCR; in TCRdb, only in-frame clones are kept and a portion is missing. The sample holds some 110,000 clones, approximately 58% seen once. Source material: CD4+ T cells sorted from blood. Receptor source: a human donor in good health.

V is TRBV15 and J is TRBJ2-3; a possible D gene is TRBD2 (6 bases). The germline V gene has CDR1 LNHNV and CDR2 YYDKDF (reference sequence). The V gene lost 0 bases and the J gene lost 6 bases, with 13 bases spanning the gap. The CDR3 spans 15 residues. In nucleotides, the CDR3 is TGTGCCACCAGCAGAGATGGCGGGGTCCGTGATACGCAGTATTTT. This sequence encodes CATSRDGGVRDTQYF. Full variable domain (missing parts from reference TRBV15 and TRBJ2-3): DAMVIQNPRYQVTQFGKPVTLSCSQTLNHNVMYWYQQKSSQAPKLLFHYYDKDFNNEADTPDNFQSRRPNTSFCFLDIRSPGLGDTAMYLCATSRDGGVRDTQYFGPGTRLTVL.

In DNA, the CDR3 is TGTGCCTGGAGTGACACAGGGAACGAGCAGTTCTTC. It yields the protein CAWSDTGNEQFF. The genes are TRBV30 and TRBJ2-1; a weak D match, TRBD1 (6 bases). The CDR3 is 12 amino acids. Germline CDR1 reads GTSNPN; CDR2 reads SVGIG (reference sequence). The V gene lost 1 base and the J gene lost 10 bases, with 11 bases spanning the gap.

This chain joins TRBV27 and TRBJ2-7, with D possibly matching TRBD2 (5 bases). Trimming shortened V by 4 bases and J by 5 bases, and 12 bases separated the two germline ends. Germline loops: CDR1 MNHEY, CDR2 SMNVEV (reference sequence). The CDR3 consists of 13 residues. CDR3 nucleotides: TGTGCCAGCAGTTCCGGACCCGGGAACGAGCAGTACTTC. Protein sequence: CASSSGPGNEQYF.

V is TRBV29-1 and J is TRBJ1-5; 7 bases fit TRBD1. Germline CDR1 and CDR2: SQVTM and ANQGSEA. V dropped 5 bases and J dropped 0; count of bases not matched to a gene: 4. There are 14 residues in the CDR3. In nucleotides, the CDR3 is TGCAGCGTTTCCCAGGGGGGTAGCAATCAGCCCCAGCATTTT. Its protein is CSVSQGGSNQPQHF.

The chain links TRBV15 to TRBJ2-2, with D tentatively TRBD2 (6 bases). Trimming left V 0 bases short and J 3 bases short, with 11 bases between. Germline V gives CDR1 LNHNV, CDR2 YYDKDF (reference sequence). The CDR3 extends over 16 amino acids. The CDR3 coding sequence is TGTGCCACCAGCAGAGATCGCGGAGGGTACACCGGGGAGCTGTTTTTT. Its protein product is CATSRDRGGYTGELFF.

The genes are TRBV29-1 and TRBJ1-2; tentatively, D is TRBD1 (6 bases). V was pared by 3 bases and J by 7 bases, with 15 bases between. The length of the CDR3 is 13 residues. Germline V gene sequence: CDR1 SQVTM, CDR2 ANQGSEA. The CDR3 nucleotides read TGCAGCGTTGATTCGTCGGGGGGCCGTGGCTACACCTTC. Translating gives CSVDSSGGRGYTF.